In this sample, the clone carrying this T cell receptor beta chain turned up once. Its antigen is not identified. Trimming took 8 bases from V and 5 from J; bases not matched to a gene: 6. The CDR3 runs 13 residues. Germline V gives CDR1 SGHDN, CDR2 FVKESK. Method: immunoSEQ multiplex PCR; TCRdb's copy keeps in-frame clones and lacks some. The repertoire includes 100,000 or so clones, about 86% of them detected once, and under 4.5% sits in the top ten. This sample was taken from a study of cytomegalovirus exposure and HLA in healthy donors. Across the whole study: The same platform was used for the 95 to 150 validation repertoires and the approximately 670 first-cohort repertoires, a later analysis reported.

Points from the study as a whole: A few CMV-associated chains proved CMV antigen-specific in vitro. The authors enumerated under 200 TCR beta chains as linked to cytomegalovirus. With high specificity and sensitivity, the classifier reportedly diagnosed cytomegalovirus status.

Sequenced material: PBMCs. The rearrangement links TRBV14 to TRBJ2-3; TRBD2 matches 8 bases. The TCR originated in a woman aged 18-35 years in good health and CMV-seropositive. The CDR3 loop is CASGLAGGDTQYF. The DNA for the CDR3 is TGTGCCAGCGGACTGGCGGGAGGAGATACGCAGTATTTT.